This TCR beta chain was sequenced in a study of Graves' ophthalmopathy and Graves' hyperthyroidism. Germline V gene sequence: CDR1 SGHTA, CDR2 FQGNSA. Trimming removed 8 bases from V and 1 base from J, with 15 bases in between. CDR3 length: 14 amino acids. The evidence that diagnosis relied on was clinical symptoms, serum thyroxine, TRAb, thyroid ultrasound and orbital computed tomography. The authors amplified TCR beta CDR3 regions from RNA transcripts. The first round was an RT-PCR with HTBI primers, and the second round was a multiplex PCR. TCRdb re-called the multiplex PCR reads with MiXCR, one entry per CDR3 protein. The sample has 200,000 to 250,000 distinct CDR3 sequences, 25% to 30% seen once; the top ten hold over 7.5%.

The rearrangement links TRBV7-2 to TRBJ2-7, with D perhaps matching TRBD2 (6 bases). Sequencing input: peripheral blood. This TCR was recovered from a man aged 45-60 years with Graves' ophthalmopathy. The CDR3 nucleotides are TGTGCCAGCTCTTCGCGGGGAGCGTCCTACGAGCAGTACTTC. Residues: CASSSRGASYEQYF.